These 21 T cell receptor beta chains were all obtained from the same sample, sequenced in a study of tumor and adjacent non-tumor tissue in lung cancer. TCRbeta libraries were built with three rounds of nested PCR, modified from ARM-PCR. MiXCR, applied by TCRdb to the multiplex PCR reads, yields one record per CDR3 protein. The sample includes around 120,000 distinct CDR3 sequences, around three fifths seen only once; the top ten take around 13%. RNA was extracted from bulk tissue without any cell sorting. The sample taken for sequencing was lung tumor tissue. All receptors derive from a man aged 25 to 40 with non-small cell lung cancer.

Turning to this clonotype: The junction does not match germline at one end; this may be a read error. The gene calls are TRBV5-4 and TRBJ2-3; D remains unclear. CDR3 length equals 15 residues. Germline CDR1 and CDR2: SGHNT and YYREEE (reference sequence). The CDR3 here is CDSSQPGPTPETQYF. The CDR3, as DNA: TGTGACAGCAGCCAACCGGGTCCAACACCAGAAACGCAGTATTTT.

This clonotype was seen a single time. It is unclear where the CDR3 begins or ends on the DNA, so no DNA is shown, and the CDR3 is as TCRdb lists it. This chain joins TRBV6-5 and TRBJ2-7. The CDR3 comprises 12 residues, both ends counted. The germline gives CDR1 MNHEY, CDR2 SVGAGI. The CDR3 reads CASSSSNHEQYF.

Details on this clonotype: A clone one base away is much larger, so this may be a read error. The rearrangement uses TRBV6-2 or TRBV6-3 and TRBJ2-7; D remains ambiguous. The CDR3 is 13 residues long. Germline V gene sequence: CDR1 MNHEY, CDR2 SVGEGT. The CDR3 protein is CASNPVDHYERYF. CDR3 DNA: TGTGCCAGCAACCCAGTCGATCACTACGAGCGGTACTTC.

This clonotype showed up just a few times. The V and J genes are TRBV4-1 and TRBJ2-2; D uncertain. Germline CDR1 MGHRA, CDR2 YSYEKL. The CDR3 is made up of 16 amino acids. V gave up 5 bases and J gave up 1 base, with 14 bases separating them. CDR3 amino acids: CASSSHPGGNTGELFF. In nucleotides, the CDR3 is TGCGCCAGCAGCTCCCACCCGGGCGGGAACACCGGGGAGCTGTTTTTT.

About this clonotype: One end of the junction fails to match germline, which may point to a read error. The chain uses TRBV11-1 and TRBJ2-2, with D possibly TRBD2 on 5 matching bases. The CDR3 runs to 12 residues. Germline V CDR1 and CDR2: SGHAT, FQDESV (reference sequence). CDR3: CASRLAPGELFF. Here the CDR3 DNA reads TGTGCCAGCCGCTTAGCGCCTGGGGAGCTGTTTTTT.

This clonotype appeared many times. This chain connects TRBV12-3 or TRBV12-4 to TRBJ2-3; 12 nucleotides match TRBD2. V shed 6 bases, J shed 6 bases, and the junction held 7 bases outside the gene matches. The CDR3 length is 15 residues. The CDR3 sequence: CASRQRLAGDDTQYF. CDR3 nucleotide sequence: TGTGCCAGCAGACAAAGACTAGCGGGAGATGATACGCAGTATTTT.

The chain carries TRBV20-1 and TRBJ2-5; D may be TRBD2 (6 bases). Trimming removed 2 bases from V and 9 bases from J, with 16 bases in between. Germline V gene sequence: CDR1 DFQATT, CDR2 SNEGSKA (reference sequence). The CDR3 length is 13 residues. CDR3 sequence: CSARWRDRESQYF. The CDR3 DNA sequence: TGCAGTGCTAGATGGAGGGACCGGGAGTCCCAGTACTTC.

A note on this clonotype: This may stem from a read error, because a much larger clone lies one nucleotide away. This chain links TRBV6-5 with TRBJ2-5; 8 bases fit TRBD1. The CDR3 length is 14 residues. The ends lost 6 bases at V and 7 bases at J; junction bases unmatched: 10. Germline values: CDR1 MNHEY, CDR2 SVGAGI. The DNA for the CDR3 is TGTGCCAGCAGCTATTCTGGACAGGGTGGGACCCAGTACTTC. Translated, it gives CASSYSGQGGTQYF.

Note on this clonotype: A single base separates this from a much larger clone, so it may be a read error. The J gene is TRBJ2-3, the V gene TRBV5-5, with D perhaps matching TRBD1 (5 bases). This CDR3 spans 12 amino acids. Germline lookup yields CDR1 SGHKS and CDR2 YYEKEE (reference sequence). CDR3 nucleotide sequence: TGTGCCAGCAGCTTGATGACAGACACGCAGTATTTT. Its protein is CASSLMTDTQYF.

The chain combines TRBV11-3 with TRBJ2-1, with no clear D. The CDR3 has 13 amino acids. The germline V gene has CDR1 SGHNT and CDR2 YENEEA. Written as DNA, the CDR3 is TGTGTCAACAGCCCCACACCTGGCAATGAGTTGTTCTTC. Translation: CVNSPTPGNELFF.

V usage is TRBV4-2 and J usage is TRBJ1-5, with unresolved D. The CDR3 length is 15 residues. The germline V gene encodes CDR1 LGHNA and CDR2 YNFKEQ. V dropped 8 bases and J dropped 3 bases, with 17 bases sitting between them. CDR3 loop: CASGPRKNNNQPQHF. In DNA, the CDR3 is TGTGCCAGCGGCCCCCGAAAGAACAACAATCAGCCCCAGCATTTT.

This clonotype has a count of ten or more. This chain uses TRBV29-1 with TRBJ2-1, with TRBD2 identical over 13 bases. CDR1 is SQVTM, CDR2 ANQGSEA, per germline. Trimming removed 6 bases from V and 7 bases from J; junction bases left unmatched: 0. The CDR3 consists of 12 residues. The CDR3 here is CSVGLAGNEQFF. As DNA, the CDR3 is TGCAGCGTGGGACTAGCGGGGAATGAGCAGTTCTTC.

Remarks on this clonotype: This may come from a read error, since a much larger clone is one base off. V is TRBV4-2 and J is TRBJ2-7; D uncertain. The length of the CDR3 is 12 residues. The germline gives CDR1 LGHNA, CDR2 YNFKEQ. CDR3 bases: TGTGCCAGCAGCCAAGAAGGTGACGAGCGGTACTTC. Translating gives CASSQEGDERYF.

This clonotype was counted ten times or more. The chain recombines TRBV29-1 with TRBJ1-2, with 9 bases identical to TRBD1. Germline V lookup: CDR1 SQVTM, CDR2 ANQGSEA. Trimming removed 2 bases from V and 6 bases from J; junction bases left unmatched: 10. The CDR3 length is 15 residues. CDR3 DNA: TGCAGCGTTGAAACCCGGGGGACAGGGACTGATGGCTACACCTTC. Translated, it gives CSVETRGTGTDGYTF.

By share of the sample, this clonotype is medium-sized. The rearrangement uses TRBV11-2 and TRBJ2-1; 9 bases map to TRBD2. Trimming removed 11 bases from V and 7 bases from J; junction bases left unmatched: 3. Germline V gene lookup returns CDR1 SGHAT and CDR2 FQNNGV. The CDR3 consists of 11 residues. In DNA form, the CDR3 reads TGTGCCTGTAGCGGGAGAAATGAGCAGTTCTTC. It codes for CACSGRNEQFF.

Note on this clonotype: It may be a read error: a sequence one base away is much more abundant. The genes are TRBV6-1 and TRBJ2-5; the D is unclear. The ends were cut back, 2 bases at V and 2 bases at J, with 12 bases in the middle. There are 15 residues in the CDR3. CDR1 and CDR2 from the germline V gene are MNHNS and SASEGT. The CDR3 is CASSENPSVQETQYF. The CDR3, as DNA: TGTGCCAGCAGTGAAAACCCCAGCGTACAAGAGACCCAGTACTTC.

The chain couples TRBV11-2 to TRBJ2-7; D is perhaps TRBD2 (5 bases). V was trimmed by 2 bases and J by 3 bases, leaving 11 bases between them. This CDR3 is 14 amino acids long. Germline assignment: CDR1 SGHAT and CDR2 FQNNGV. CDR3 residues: CASSLSGEIYEQYF. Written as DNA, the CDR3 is TGTGCCAGCAGCTTAAGCGGAGAAATCTACGAGCAGTACTTC.

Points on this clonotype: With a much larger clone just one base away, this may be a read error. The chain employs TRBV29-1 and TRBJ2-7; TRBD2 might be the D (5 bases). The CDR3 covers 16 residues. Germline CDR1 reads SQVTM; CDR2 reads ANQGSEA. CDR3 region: CNVGGSVDFPFYEQYF. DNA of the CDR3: TGCAACGTTGGAGGTAGCGTGGACTTTCCTTTCTACGAGCAGTACTTC.

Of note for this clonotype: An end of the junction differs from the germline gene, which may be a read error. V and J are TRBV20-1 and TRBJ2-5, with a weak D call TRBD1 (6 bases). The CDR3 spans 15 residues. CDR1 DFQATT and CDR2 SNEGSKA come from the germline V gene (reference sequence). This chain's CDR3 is CRASPLTGFQETQYF. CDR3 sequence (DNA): TGCAGAGCTAGCCCCCTAACAGGGTTCCAAGAGACCCAGTACTTT.

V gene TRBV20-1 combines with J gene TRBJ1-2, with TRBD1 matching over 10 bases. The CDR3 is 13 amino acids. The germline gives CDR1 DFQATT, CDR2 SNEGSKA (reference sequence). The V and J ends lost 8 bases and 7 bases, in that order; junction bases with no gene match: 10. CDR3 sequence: CSTVGTGESGYTF. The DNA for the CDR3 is TGCAGTACTGTCGGGACAGGGGAATCTGGCTACACCTTC.

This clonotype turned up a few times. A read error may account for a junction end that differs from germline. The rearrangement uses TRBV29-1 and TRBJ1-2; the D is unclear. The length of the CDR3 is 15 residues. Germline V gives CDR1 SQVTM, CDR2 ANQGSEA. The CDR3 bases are TGTAGCGTTGATGTGGCAGGAGTGATCCTGGGAGGCTACACCTTC. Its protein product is CSVDVAGVILGGYTF.